Each of the 28 T cell receptor beta chains below was sequenced from the same sample in a study of blood T cell repertoires in COVID-19. The table came from immunoSEQ multiplex PCR; TCRdb's copy has only in-frame clones and leaves some out. The sample gives about 400,000 clones, around 90% of which show up once; around 2% is in the top ten. The sample comprised PBMCs or T cells enriched from blood (not recorded which). The receptor source for this set is a woman aged 40 to 50 with acute COVID-19.

The rearrangement joins TRBV7-8 to TRBJ1-2; a possible D gene is TRBD1 (6 bases). The CDR3 is 15 residues long. Trimming left V 5 bases short and J 5 bases short, with 18 bases between. The germline V gene has CDR1 SGHVS and CDR2 FQNEAQ. CDR3 residues: CASSPGQPLLYGYTF. The CDR3 region has the DNA TGTGCCAGCAGCCCCGGACAGCCTCTCCTTTATGGCTACACCTTC.

The V gene is TRBV29-1, the J gene TRBJ2-7; D is perhaps TRBD1 (6 bases). CDR1 SQVTM and CDR2 ANQGSEA come from the germline V gene. The CDR3 sequence is 12 residues long. With 6 bases removed from V and 5 bases from J, the gap between germline ends came to 14 bases. CDR3 sequence (DNA): TGCAGCGTGGGACATCAACAGAACGAGCAGTACTTC. Its translation: CSVGHQQNEQYF.

This clone was counted once. The chain employs TRBV20-1 and TRBJ2-7; D ambiguous. V shed 6 bases and J shed 6 bases, with 12 bases lying between them. Germline CDR1 is DFQATT and CDR2 is SNEGSKA (reference sequence). The CDR3 sequence is 11 residues long. The DNA of the CDR3 is TGCAGTGCAGAAGTAATCGGCGAGCAGTACTTC. It codes for CSAEVIGEQYF.

This chain connects TRBV13 to TRBJ2-6; perhaps TRBD2 as D (6 bases). V dropped 3 bases and J dropped 1 base, with 7 bases sitting between them. There are 15 residues in the CDR3. Germline assignment: CDR1 PRHDT and CDR2 FYEKMQ (reference sequence). This CDR3 is CASSLGGSGANVLTF. DNA for the CDR3: TGTGCCAGCAGCTTGGGAGGATCTGGGGCCAACGTCCTGACTTTC.

The CDR3 protein is CASSYSSGGSGTGELFF. CDR3 in DNA: TGTGCCAGCAGTTACTCGTCGGGGGGGTCCGGGACCGGGGAGCTGTTTTTT. The chain recombines TRBV6-7 with TRBJ2-2; TRBD2 matches 8 bases. TRBV6-7 is an ORF, with its function uncertain. The CDR3 sequence is 17 residues long. J lost 5 bases, V lost 0 bases, and 8 bases had no gene match.

The rearrangement uses TRBV18 and TRBJ2-6; unclear D gene. Germline V gives CDR1 KGHSH, CDR2 LQKENI. The CDR3 spans 17 residues. Trimming took off 4 bases at V and 4 bases at J, with 17 bases between the two ends. The CDR3 spells CASSRSQSPSGANVLTF. CDR3 nucleotides: TGTGCCAGCTCACGCTCACAGTCCCCTTCGGGGGCCAACGTCCTGACTTTC.

This chain links TRBV9 with TRBJ2-3; TRBD2 might be the D (6 bases). V lost 3 bases to trimming and J lost 2 bases, with 19 bases between them. Germline loops: CDR1 SGDLS, CDR2 YYNGEE. CDR3 size: 17 residues. The CDR3: CASSGDPSGLITDTQYF. CDR3 in DNA: TGTGCCAGCAGCGGAGACCCCTCGGGACTTATCACAGATACGCAGTATTTT.

The V and J genes are TRBV6-5 and TRBJ1-2; 8 nucleotides line up with TRBD1. CDR1 MNHEY and CDR2 SVGAGI come from the germline V gene. J was trimmed by 5 bases and V by 6 bases; bases with no gene match: 5. CDR3 length equals 13 residues. The CDR3 coding sequence is TGTGCCAGCAGGGTGGGACAGGAATATGGCTACACCTTC. Its translation is CASRVGQEYGYTF.

The table lists this clone with a count of one. The rearrangement joins TRBV3-1 (or the pseudogene TRBV3-2) to TRBJ1-1, with 8 bases lining up with TRBD1. The CDR3 is 14 amino acids. CDR1 and CDR2 (germline): LGHDT, YNNKEL (reference sequence). J gave up 6 bases and V 3 bases, and 6 bases lay outside the gene matches. The CDR3: CASSHHGQGAEAFF. The CDR3 DNA follows: TGTGCCAGCAGCCACCACGGACAGGGAGCTGAAGCTTTCTTT.

CDR3: CASSRGTGARANYGYTF. CDR3 nucleotide sequence: TGTGCCAGCAGTCGAGGGACAGGGGCCCGAGCTAACTATGGCTACACCTTC. The chain joins TRBV27 to TRBJ1-2; 10 bases are a match to TRBD1. Germline V gene data show CDR1 as MNHEY and CDR2 as SMNVEV (reference sequence). The CDR3 consists of 17 residues. The junction had 9 bases not matched to a gene; V was cut back by 5 bases and J by 0 bases.

The chain is built from TRBV6-5 and TRBJ1-1; TRBD1 matches at 8 bases. The CDR3 extends over 15 amino acids. Germline CDR1 is MNHEY and CDR2 is SVGAGI. Losses at the gene ends were 6 bases for V and 6 bases for J; bases not matched to a gene: 12. This CDR3 reads CASSPTGVKAPEAFF. In nucleotides, the CDR3 is TGTGCCAGCAGCCCGACAGGGGTTAAGGCCCCTGAAGCTTTCTTT.

The V gene is TRBV7-2, the J gene TRBJ2-5; TRBD2 is a possible D gene (7 bases). V shed 10 bases and J shed 4 bases, with 16 bases lying between them. Germline V gives CDR1 SGHTA, CDR2 FQGNSA. The CDR3 loop spans 13 amino acids. CDR3 amino acids: CAIKRGGVETQYF. DNA of the CDR3: TGTGCCATCAAGAGGGGGGGGGTAGAGACCCAGTACTTC.

The chain combines TRBV2 with TRBJ2-7, with 12 bases matching TRBD1. The trim removed 3 bases at V and 9 bases at J, leaving 6 bases unmatched. Germline assignment: CDR1 SNHLY and CDR2 FYNNEI. CDR3 length: 14 amino acids. CDR3 loop: CASSEGTGGAGQYF. Written as DNA, the CDR3 is TGTGCCAGCAGTGAGGGGACAGGGGGCGCGGGGCAGTACTTC.

The CDR3 spells CASREGGASGNEQFF. The CDR3 DNA sequence: TGTGCCAGCAGGGAGGGGGGGGCTAGCGGTAATGAGCAGTTCTTC. V and J are TRBV6-5 and TRBJ2-1; D possibly corresponds to TRBD2 (7 bases). The CDR3 covers 15 residues. Germline V CDR1 and CDR2: MNHEY, SVGAGI. The ends were cut back, 6 bases at V and 7 bases at J, with 19 bases in the middle.

This rearrangement joins TRBV2 to TRBJ1-3; D gene unclear. The CDR3 extends over 16 amino acids. Trimming removed 4 bases at V and 4 bases at J, with 17 bases between. The germline V gene has CDR1 SNHLY and CDR2 FYNNEI. CDR3 region: CASSVFGPDAGNTIYF. CDR3 in DNA: TGTGCCAGCAGTGTTTTTGGGCCAGACGCAGGAAACACCATATATTTT.

V usage is TRBV2 and J usage is TRBJ1-1; 7 bases fit TRBD1. Germline assignment: CDR1 SNHLY and CDR2 FYNNEI. The CDR3 is 16 residues long. Germline trimming cut 7 bases from V and 0 bases from J; bases unmatched to any gene: 11. This CDR3 is CASKTGGGQMNTEAFF. In DNA, the CDR3 is TGTGCCAGCAAAACTGGTGGGGGACAGATGAACACTGAAGCTTTCTTT.

The genes are TRBV7-6 and TRBJ1-6; the D gene is possibly TRBD1 (6 bases). This CDR3 is built from 16 residues. Germline-derived CDR1 and CDR2 are SGHVS and FNYEAQ. Trimming pared 0 bases from V and 14 bases from J, leaving 20 bases between. The CDR3 sequence: CASSLASTGTFTTLHF. CDR3 nucleotides: TGTGCCAGCAGCTTAGCATCAACAGGGACCTTTACCACCCTCCACTTT.

This chain connects TRBV5-1 to TRBJ2-3, with 7 positions matching TRBD1. V lost 6 bases to trimming and J lost 2 bases; unmatched junction nucleotides: 6. The CDR3 spans 14 residues. CDR1 SGHRS and CDR2 YFSETQ come from the germline V gene. For the CDR3, the DNA is TGCGCCAGCAAAACCGGGACAGACACAGATACGCAGTATTTT. The encoded protein is CASKTGTDTDTQYF.

This clone appeared a single time. The chain joins TRBV5-1 to TRBJ1-4; D is possibly TRBD1 (5 bases). Trimming cost V 4 bases and J 8 bases, with 15 bases left between them. This CDR3 has 14 residues. From germline, CDR1 is SGHRS and CDR2 YFSETQ. The CDR3 DNA reads as TGCGCCAGCAGCCGGGACTCCGGAACGGAAAAACTGTTTTTT. It yields the protein CASSRDSGTEKLFF.

With respect to this clone: In the same sample, other DNA sequences code for this CDR3. CDR3 nucleotides: TGTGCCAGCAGTGAAGCGCGCGGCTACACCTTC. Protein product: CASSEARGYTF. The chain combines TRBV6-1 with TRBJ1-2; D remains unclear. V gave up 0 bases and J gave up 8 bases, with 4 bases separating them. The CDR3 covers 11 residues. Germline V lookup: CDR1 MNHNS, CDR2 SASEGT.

This chain connects TRBV18 to TRBJ1-1; 7 positions match TRBD1. Per germline, CDR1 KGHSH and CDR2 LQKENI. There are 14 residues in the CDR3. Trimming removed 6 bases from V and 4 bases from J; junction bases left unmatched: 8. The CDR3 sequence: CASSRDRDGTEAFF. DNA for the CDR3: TGTGCCAGCTCTAGAGACAGGGATGGCACTGAAGCTTTCTTT.

The V and J genes are TRBV3-1 (or the pseudogene TRBV3-2) and TRBJ2-5; the D is unclear. V was clipped by 4 bases and J by 1 base, with 7 bases between them. The V gene's germline CDR1 is LGHDT and CDR2 YNNKEL (reference sequence). The CDR3 has 13 amino acids. This chain's CDR3 is CASSPNSQETQYF. The CDR3 nucleotides read TGTGCCAGCAGCCCAAACAGCCAAGAGACCCAGTACTTC.

The CDR3 protein is CASSEEQGNYNSPLHF. CDR3 nucleotide sequence: TGTGCCAGCAGTGAAGAACAGGGGAACTATAATTCACCCCTCCACTTT. The chain has TRBV2 and TRBJ1-6; TRBD1 agrees at 7 bases. The CDR3 is 16 residues long. CDR1 SNHLY and CDR2 FYNNEI come from the germline V gene. Losses at the gene ends were 1 base for V and 3 bases for J; bases not matched to a gene: 3.

V gene TRBV14 combines with J gene TRBJ1-2; TRBD1 is a possible D gene (6 bases). From germline, CDR1 is SGHDN and CDR2 FVKESK. The CDR3 has 13 amino acids. The V end lost 4 bases, the J end lost 2 bases, and 8 bases lay between the germline ends. The CDR3 DNA reads TGTGCCAGCAGCCCCGACAGGAACTATGGCTACACCTTC. The encoded protein is CASSPDRNYGYTF.

V and J are TRBV7-2 and TRBJ1-3; 12 nucleotides match TRBD1. Germline CDR1 and CDR2: SGHTA and FQGNSA. The V segment lost 2 bases and the J segment 5 bases; nucleotides outside the gene matches: 4. The CDR3 sequence is 16 residues long. As DNA, the CDR3 is TGTGCCAGCAGCTTATCTGGGACAGGGGGCCGAAACACCATATATTTT. This gives the protein CASSLSGTGGRNTIYF. Supplemented by reference TRBV7-2 and TRBJ1-3, the full variable domain reads GAGVSQSPSNKVTEKGKDVELRCDPISGHTALYWYRQSLGQGLEFLIYFQGNSAPDKSGLPSDRFSAERTGGSVSTLTIQRTQQEDSAVYLCASSLSGTGGRNTIYFGEGSWLTVV.

The gene calls are TRBV7-9 and TRBJ2-1; 10 bases line up with TRBD1. The CDR3 runs 15 residues. Trimming removed 3 bases from V and 7 bases from J; junction bases left unmatched: 6. CDR1 SEHNR and CDR2 FQNEAQ come from the germline V gene (reference sequence). Here the CDR3 DNA reads TGTGCCAGCAGCTTCGGACAGGGGGATGAGAATGAGCAGTTCTTC. It is translated as CASSFGQGDENEQFF.

J is TRBJ2-5 and V is TRBV11-3; weak D call: TRBD2 (6 bases). Trimming removed 5 bases at V and 0 bases at J, with 10 bases between. The germline gives CDR1 SGHNT, CDR2 YENEEA. The CDR3 totals 14 residues. The CDR3 sequence: CASSLGGYQETQYF. Written as DNA, the CDR3 is TGTGCCAGCAGCCTCGGAGGGTACCAAGAGACCCAGTACTTC.

The chain employs TRBV2 and TRBJ1-4; 8 bases fit TRBD1. Germline V gives CDR1 SNHLY, CDR2 FYNNEI. The CDR3 has 14 amino acids. With V trimmed by 8 bases and J by 8 bases, 10 bases remained unmatched. CDR3 in DNA: TGTGCCAGCCAAGATCAGGGGGCGTTCGAAAAACTGTTTTTT. Amino acids: CASQDQGAFEKLFF. The full variable domain, completed using reference TRBV2 and TRBJ1-4, is EPEVTQTPSHQVTQMGQEVILRCVPISNHLYFYWYRQILGQKVEFLVSFYNNEISEKSEIFDDQFSVERPDGSNFTLKIRSTKLEDSAMYFCASQDQGAFEKLFFGSGTQLSVL.